This TCR beta chain was obtained from a study of blood T cell repertoires in COVID-19. Overall study context: The cDNA or gDNA used as material had been derived from T cells, B-cell-depleted T cells, or PBMCs.

Profiled with immunoSEQ multiplex PCR; TCRdb holds only in-frame clones, not every one. The sample shows about 250,000 clones, around 84% of them seen only once. Looked up from germline, CDR1 is GTSNPN and CDR2 is SVGIG (reference sequence). CDR3 length equals 14 residues. V lost 8 bases, J lost 0 bases, and 17 bases lay in between. The material sequenced was PBMCs or T cells enriched from blood (not recorded which). This sequence joins TRBV30 and TRBJ2-7; D might be TRBD2 (5 bases). The TCR originated in a man aged 35-49 years who had recovered from COVID-19. The CDR3, as DNA: TGTGCCACCGACGCTCGGGGATCCTCCTACGAGCAGTACTTC. This gives the protein CATDARGSSYEQYF.